This paragraph reports one T cell receptor (beta chain). The antigen remains unidentified. V was shortened by 5 bases and J by 6 bases, with 17 bases between the two germline ends. There are 15 residues in the CDR3. The germline CDR1 and CDR2 sequences are SGHTA and FQGNSA. This entry comes from a study of OX40 agonist ivuxolimab in advanced cancers. Study-level points and caveats: Normalized T-cell clonal expansion was also low in a subset of nonresponders.

Assay used: immunoSEQ multiplex PCR; TCRdb lists only in-frame clones, some missing. The sample contains 95,000 to 150,000 clones, 80% to 95% of which appear only once. The clonotype comes from an adult with an advanced solid tumor such as melanoma, head and neck, liver or kidney cancer. V and J are TRBV7-2 and TRBJ1-5; D is possibly TRBD1 (6 bases). Sample: CD4+ or CD8+ T cells sorted from blood, taken in a trial of the OX40 agonist ivuxolimab. CDR3 sequence: CASSTVQGYSQPQHF. The CDR3, as DNA: TGTGCCAGCAGCACCGTCCAGGGGTACAGTCAGCCCCAGCATTTT.